These 32 T cell receptor beta chains came from one sample sequenced in a study of shared clonotypes between healthy human individuals. The table came from immunoSEQ multiplex PCR; TCRdb's copy has only in-frame clones and leaves some out. The sample holds about 2.4 million clones, more than 85% seen once. The sequenced sample was naive CD4+ T cells from PBMCs. This sample's subset: CD45RA+ positively selected. These receptors were taken from a man aged 18 to 29 in good health. Some clones in this sample may be carry-over from other donors' samples.

The J gene is TRBJ2-7, the V gene TRBV7-2; TRBD2 matches at 8 bases. Trimming cost V 5 bases and J 6 bases; bases outside gene matches: 12. The CDR3 has 15 residues. The germline V gene has CDR1 SGHTA and CDR2 FQGNSA. The CDR3 loop is CASSRGLARGGEQYF. In DNA, the CDR3 is TGTGCCAGCAGCCGAGGACTAGCAAGAGGGGGCGAGCAGTACTTC.

This clone was counted a few times. The chain links TRBV28 to TRBJ2-4; 10 positions match TRBD2. J lost 7 bases, V lost 2 bases, and 2 bases had no gene match. The CDR3 extends over 14 amino acids. The V gene's germline CDR1 is MDHEN and CDR2 SYDVKM. As DNA, the CDR3 is TGTGCCAGCAGTTTACTAGCGGGAGCGAACATTCAGTACTTC. Its protein product is CASSLLAGANIQYF.

Comments on this clone: At the DNA level, this CDR3 is encoded by other sequences in the same sample as well. The J gene is TRBJ2-7, the V gene TRBV11-1, with D possibly matching TRBD1 (5 bases). The CDR3 extends over 12 amino acids. V was cut by 2 bases and J by 3 bases, with 5 bases left in between. Germline V gene data show CDR1 as SGHAT and CDR2 as FQDESV (reference sequence). The DNA for the CDR3 is TGTGCCAGCAGCTTACAGGGCTACGAGCAGTACTTC. Encoded protein: CASSLQGYEQYF.

A single count supports this clone. The chain joins TRBV28 to TRBJ2-7, with D perhaps being TRBD1 or TRBD2 (5 bases each). Trimming pared 5 bases from V and 2 bases from J, leaving 16 bases between. The CDR3 has 15 residues. CDR1 is MDHEN, CDR2 SYDVKM, per germline. The CDR3 coding sequence is TGTGCCAGCAGTAACGCACGGGACGGGGCCTACGAGCAGTACTTC. Its translation: CASSNARDGAYEQYF.

Comments on this clone: Other DNA sequences from this sample encode an identical CDR3 as well. The V call is TRBV11-2, the J call TRBJ1-1; tentative D call: TRBD1 (5 bases). Germline V gives CDR1 SGHAT, CDR2 FQNNGV. The V gene lost 4 bases and the J gene lost 1 base, with 7 bases spanning the gap. The CDR3 runs to 13 residues. The CDR3 nucleotides read TGTGCCAGCAGCTCCGACAGGAACACTGAAGCTTTCTTT. This sequence encodes CASSSDRNTEAFF.

The rearrangement uses TRBV4-2 and TRBJ2-6; 7 bases fit TRBD1. The germline CDR1 and CDR2 sequences are LGHNA and YNFKEQ. The CDR3 totals 15 residues. V lost 4 bases, J lost 1 base, and 1 base stayed unmatched. CDR3 nucleotide sequence: TGTGCCAGCAGCCCGGGACAGTCTGGGGCCAACGTCCTGACTTTC. Its protein is CASSPGQSGANVLTF.

The rearrangement joins TRBV4-2 to TRBJ2-7, with D perhaps matching TRBD2 (5 bases). The CDR3 is 17 amino acids. Germline lookup yields CDR1 LGHNA and CDR2 YNFKEQ. V was clipped by 1 base and J by 1 base, with 17 bases between them. The chain's CDR3 is CASSQGTSYSGSYEQYF. The CDR3 coding sequence is TGTGCCAGCAGCCAAGGTACTTCGTACAGCGGATCCTACGAGCAGTACTTC.

The CDR3 here is CASSLTDRVRADTEAFF. DNA for the CDR3: TGTGCCAGCAGCTTGACCGACCGCGTACGCGCGGACACTGAAGCTTTCTTT. V and J are TRBV9 and TRBJ1-1; the D is unclear. Germline values: CDR1 SGDLS, CDR2 YYNGEE. CDR3 length equals 17 residues. V was trimmed by 4 bases and J by 3 bases, leaving 22 bases between them.

The V gene is TRBV5-1, the J gene TRBJ2-5, with 8 bases aligning to TRBD2. CDR3 length: 16 residues. Looked up from germline, CDR1 is SGHRS and CDR2 is YFSETQ. V trimming: 7 bases; J trimming: 1 base; junction bases outside the gene matches: 12. The CDR3 protein is CASSHGLAGLQETQYF. The CDR3 nucleotides are TGCGCCAGCTCCCATGGGCTAGCGGGCCTCCAAGAGACCCAGTACTTC.

The count of this clone is one. V gene TRBV28 combines with J gene TRBJ2-7; D is unresolved. The CDR3 extends over 13 amino acids. Trimming took off 6 bases at V and 4 bases at J, with 13 bases between the two ends. Per germline, CDR1 MDHEN and CDR2 SYDVKM. CDR3 coding DNA: TGTGCCAGCAGCCAGGACCTCCTTTACGAGCAGTACTTC. It encodes CASSQDLLYEQYF.

The V call is TRBV7-2, the J call TRBJ1-2, with 8 bases matching TRBD1. This CDR3 contains 16 residues. Germline assignment: CDR1 SGHTA and CDR2 FQGNSA. Germline trimming cut 5 bases from V and 3 bases from J; bases unmatched to any gene: 11. The CDR3 reads CASSPTIRGPDYGYTF. For the CDR3, the DNA is TGTGCCAGCAGCCCGACCATCAGGGGGCCGGACTATGGCTACACCTTC.

About this clone: Other DNA sequences in the same sample also yield this CDR3. This chain links TRBV7-9 with TRBJ2-5; 14 nucleotides align to TRBD2. CDR1 and CDR2 (germline): SEHNR, FQNEAQ (reference sequence). With 5 bases clipped from V and 1 base from J, the junction kept 3 bases outside the gene matches. The CDR3 is 16 amino acids. The CDR3 DNA is TGTGCCAGCAGCCAGGGACTAGCGGGAGTCCAAGAGACCCAGTACTTC. Its protein product is CASSQGLAGVQETQYF.

The rearrangement links TRBV11-2 to TRBJ2-7; TRBD1 agrees at 7 bases. The CDR3 has 15 residues. Germline V CDR1 and CDR2: SGHAT, FQNNGV. V trimming: 3 bases; J trimming: 4 bases; junction bases outside the gene matches: 9. The CDR3 DNA is TGTGCCAGCAGCTTCCTACAGGGGAGTTTGTACGAGCAGTACTTC. This encodes CASSFLQGSLYEQYF.

This chain joins TRBV7-9 and TRBJ2-1; TRBD2 matches 7 bases. The CDR3 sequence is 16 residues long. Germline values: CDR1 SEHNR, CDR2 FQNEAQ (reference sequence). The junction had 10 bases not matched to a gene; V was cut back by 5 bases and J by 3 bases. CDR3: CASSTGLGRDYNEQFF. Written as DNA, the CDR3 is TGTGCCAGCAGCACCGGACTAGGTCGGGACTACAATGAGCAGTTCTTC.

The chain combines TRBV14 with TRBJ2-1; D is unclear. The CDR3 sequence is 13 residues long. Germline CDR1 is SGHDN and CDR2 is FVKESK. V shed 0 bases and J shed 7 bases, with 7 bases lying between them. DNA of the CDR3: TGTGCCAGCAGCCAAGAGAAGCGTAATGAGCAGTTCTTC. The encoded protein is CASSQEKRNEQFF.

The gene calls are TRBV7-3 and TRBJ2-1; 12 bases match TRBD2. Trimming at V came to 3 bases and at J to 2 bases, leaving 11 bases not matched to a gene. Looked up from germline, CDR1 is SGHTA and CDR2 is FQGTGA. The CDR3 runs to 19 residues. For the CDR3, the DNA is TGTGCCAGCAGCTTCCCCCCTCTAGCGGGAGGGCCCCCCTACAATGAGCAGTTCTTC. Translated, it gives CASSFPPLAGGPPYNEQFF.

The rearrangement uses TRBV6-5 and TRBJ2-6; D remains ambiguous. The V gene's germline CDR1 is MNHEY and CDR2 SVGAGI. CDR3 size: 16 residues. Trimming cost V 0 bases and J 0 bases, with 6 bases left between them. The CDR3 reads CASSYSTSSGANVLTF. CDR3 nucleotides: TGTGCCAGCAGTTACTCGACTTCCTCTGGGGCCAACGTCCTGACTTTC.

The chain links TRBV28 to TRBJ1-1; TRBD1 aligns across 7 bases. V trimming: 2 bases; J trimming: 0 bases; junction bases outside the gene matches: 9. This CDR3 region has 17 residues. Germline assignment: CDR1 MDHEN and CDR2 SYDVKM. CDR3 region: CASSLPKWDRLNTEAFF. Here the CDR3 DNA reads TGTGCCAGCAGTTTACCCAAGTGGGACAGACTGAACACTGAAGCTTTCTTT.

The V gene is TRBV28, the J gene TRBJ2-7; D is perhaps TRBD1 or TRBD2 (5 bases each). Trimming removed 6 bases at V and 6 bases at J, with 24 bases between. Per the germline V gene, CDR1 is MDHEN and CDR2 is SYDVKM. This CDR3 is 16 amino acids long. The DNA of the CDR3 is TGTGCCAGCAGCGATCCTCGGGGACGGGACGGTGCCGAGCAGTACTTC. Translation gives CASSDPRGRDGAEQYF.

The DNA of the CDR3 is TGTGCCAGCAGTGGGACTTCCGGGGAGCTGTTTTTT. Protein: CASSGTSGELFF. The chain links TRBV6-5 to TRBJ2-2; D is possibly TRBD2 (6 bases). The CDR3 consists of 12 residues. V was pared by 5 bases and J by 6 bases, with 7 bases between. CDR1 is MNHEY and CDR2 is SVGAGI in the germline V gene.

This chain joins TRBV7-2 and TRBJ1-4; D unclear. The germline CDR1 and CDR2 sequences are SGHTA and FQGNSA. The V end was cut by 1 base, the J end by 9 bases, with 12 bases between. The CDR3 is made up of 14 amino acids. DNA for the CDR3: TGTGCCAGCAGCTTAGAGGTCGCGATACAAAAACTGTTTTTT. Protein sequence: CASSLEVAIQKLFF.

This rearrangement joins TRBV5-1 to TRBJ2-4, with a possible D match to TRBD2 (6 bases). Germline V gene sequence: CDR1 SGHRS, CDR2 YFSETQ. This CDR3 has 17 amino acids. Trimming removed 3 bases from V and 5 bases from J, with 21 bases in between. The DNA for the CDR3 is TGCGCCAGCAGCTCTCTGCAAGGGGTAGGAGGGCAAAACATTCAGTACTTC. Translated, it gives CASSSLQGVGGQNIQYF.

The rearrangement links TRBV28 to TRBJ2-3; D is perhaps TRBD1 (5 bases). Germline CDR1 and CDR2: MDHEN and SYDVKM. This CDR3 region has 16 residues. V lost 3 bases to trimming and J lost 1 base, with 14 bases between them. The CDR3 coding sequence is TGTGCCAGCAGTTTTGACAGCGTACAACGCACAGATACGCAGTATTTT. This encodes CASSFDSVQRTDTQYF.

In its sample, this clone was seen a few times. The same CDR3 is also encoded by other DNA sequences in this sample. The V and J genes are TRBV19 and TRBJ1-4; D is undetermined. The CDR3 length is 14 residues. V lost 3 bases to trimming and J lost 0 bases, with 5 bases between them. Germline values: CDR1 LNHDA, CDR2 SQIVND (reference sequence). The CDR3 region is CASSITATNEKLFF. The DNA for the CDR3 is TGTGCCAGTAGTATCACAGCAACTAATGAAAAACTGTTTTTT. The full variable domain, in which reference TRBV19 and TRBJ1-4 provide the parts outside the CDR3, is DGGITQSPKYLFRKEGQNVTLSCEQNLNHDAMYWYRQDPGQGLRLIYYSQIVNDFQKGDIAEGYSVSREKKESFPLTVTSAQKNPTAFYLCASSITATNEKLFFGSGTQLSVL.

This chain connects TRBV7-6 to TRBJ2-7; 11 nucleotides align to TRBD1. Germline CDR1 reads SGHVS; CDR2 reads FNYEAQ. The length of the CDR3 is 15 residues. With 2 bases clipped from V and 5 bases from J, the junction kept 5 bases outside the gene matches. The chain's CDR3 is CASSLFWTGGHEQYF. The CDR3 DNA reads TGTGCCAGCAGCTTATTTTGGACAGGGGGCCACGAGCAGTACTTC.

The DNA of the CDR3 is TGTGCCAGTAGTACTAAAGGGGGAAACTATGGCTACACCTTC. Protein sequence: CASSTKGGNYGYTF. The chain recombines TRBV19 with TRBJ1-2; D may be TRBD1 (6 bases). The CDR3 loop spans 14 amino acids. Deletions cut 4 bases from V and 2 bases from J, with 11 bases between. The germline CDR1 and CDR2 sequences are LNHDA and SQIVND (reference sequence).

The chain joins TRBV6-1 to TRBJ2-1; 10 nucleotides align to TRBD2. The CDR3 consists of 15 residues. J gave up 6 bases and V 3 bases, and 5 bases lay outside the gene matches. The germline V gene has CDR1 MNHNS and CDR2 SASEGT. CDR3 DNA sequence: TGTGCCAGCAGTGATAGACCTAGCGGGGGCAATGAGCAGTTCTTC. Translated, it gives CASSDRPSGGNEQFF.

The chain combines TRBV7-2 with TRBJ2-7; perhaps TRBD2 as D (5 bases). CDR1 is SGHTA and CDR2 is FQGNSA in the germline V gene. This CDR3 contains 15 residues. V dropped 5 bases and J dropped 2 bases, with 16 bases sitting between them. This chain's CDR3 is CASSRAVNTPYEQYF. The DNA for the CDR3 is TGTGCCAGCAGCCGAGCGGTCAATACTCCCTACGAGCAGTACTTC.

This rearrangement joins TRBV6-5 to TRBJ2-7; D perhaps matches TRBD1 (6 bases). This CDR3 spans 12 amino acids. The germline V gene has CDR1 MNHEY and CDR2 SVGAGI. Trimming stripped 5 bases from V and 9 bases from J, with 14 bases between. CDR3 DNA: TGTGCCAGCAGTCCTAGGGGGAGCGTGCAGTACTTC. This sequence encodes CASSPRGSVQYF.

This chain links TRBV6-1 with TRBJ2-1; tentatively, D is TRBD1 (6 bases). The CDR3 spans 17 residues. In germline, CDR1 is MNHNS, CDR2 SASEGT. The ends were cut back, 2 bases at V and 3 bases at J, with 17 bases in the middle. The CDR3 coding sequence is TGTGCCAGCAGTGAAATGTTTATGACAGGAAACTACAATGAGCAGTTCTTC. Protein sequence: CASSEMFMTGNYNEQFF.

This rearrangement joins TRBV7-9 to TRBJ2-3, with a possible D match to TRBD2 (5 bases). Trimming took 4 bases from V and 4 from J, leaving 15 bases between them. This CDR3 has 15 amino acids. The germline V gene encodes CDR1 SEHNR and CDR2 FQNEAQ (reference sequence). This CDR3 reads CASSSPGSGADTQYF. Written as DNA, the CDR3 is TGTGCCAGCAGCTCTCCGGGATCCGGCGCAGATACGCAGTATTTT.

V usage is TRBV28 and J usage is TRBJ2-3; the D gene could be TRBD1 or TRBD2 (5 bases each). V lost 7 bases to trimming and J lost 3 bases, with 11 bases between them. This CDR3 is built from 13 residues. Germline V CDR1 and CDR2: MDHEN, SYDVKM. The CDR3 region has the DNA TGTGCCAGCACAGGGAGACGAACAGATACGCAGTATTTT. This translates into CASTGRRTDTQYF.